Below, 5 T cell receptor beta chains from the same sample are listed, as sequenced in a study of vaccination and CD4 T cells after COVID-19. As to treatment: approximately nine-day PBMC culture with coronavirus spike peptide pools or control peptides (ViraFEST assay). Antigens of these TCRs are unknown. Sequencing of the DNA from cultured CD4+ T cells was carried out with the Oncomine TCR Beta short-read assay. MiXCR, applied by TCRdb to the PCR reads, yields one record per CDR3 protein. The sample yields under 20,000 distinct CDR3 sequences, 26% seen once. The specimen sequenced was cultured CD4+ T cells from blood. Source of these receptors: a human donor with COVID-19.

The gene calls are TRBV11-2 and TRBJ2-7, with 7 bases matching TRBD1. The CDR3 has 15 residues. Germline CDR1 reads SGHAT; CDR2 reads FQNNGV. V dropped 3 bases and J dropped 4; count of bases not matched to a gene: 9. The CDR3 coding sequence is TGTGCCAGCAGCTTGACAGGGACCTCCGGATACGAGCAGTACTTC. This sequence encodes CASSLTGTSGYEQYF.

The CDR3: CASLKTRKDNEQFF. The CDR3 DNA sequence: TGTGCCAGCCTAAAGACACGTAAAGACAATGAGCAGTTCTTC. The V and J genes are TRBV27 and TRBJ2-1; D gene uncertain. This CDR3 is 14 amino acids long. The germline V gene encodes CDR1 MNHEY and CDR2 SMNVEV (reference sequence). The V end lost 8 bases, the J end lost 5 bases, and 16 bases lay between the germline ends.

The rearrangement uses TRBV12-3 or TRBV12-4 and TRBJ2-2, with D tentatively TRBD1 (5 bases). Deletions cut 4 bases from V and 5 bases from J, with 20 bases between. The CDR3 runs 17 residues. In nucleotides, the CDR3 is TGTGCCAGCAGTTCAAATTCAGGGCTTATGGGGACCGGGGAGCTGTTTTTT. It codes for CASSSNSGLMGTGELFF.

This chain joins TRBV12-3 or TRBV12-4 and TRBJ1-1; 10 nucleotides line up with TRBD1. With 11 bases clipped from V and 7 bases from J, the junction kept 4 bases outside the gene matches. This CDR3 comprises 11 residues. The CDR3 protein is CAGGTGVEAFF. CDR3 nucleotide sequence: TGTGCCGGCGGGACAGGGGTTGAAGCTTTCTTT.

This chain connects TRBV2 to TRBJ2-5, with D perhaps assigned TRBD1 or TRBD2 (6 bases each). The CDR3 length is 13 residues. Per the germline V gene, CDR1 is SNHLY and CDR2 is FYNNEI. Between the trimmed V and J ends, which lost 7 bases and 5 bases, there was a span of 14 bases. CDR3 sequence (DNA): TGTGCCAGCAAGGAGGGGGAGGTGGAGACCCAGTACTTC. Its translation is CASKEGEVETQYF.